One and the same sample provided the 27 T cell receptor beta chains below, sequenced in a study of blood T cell repertoires in COVID-19. Some clones are missing from TCRdb's copy, which holds only in-frame ones; the method was immunoSEQ multiplex PCR. The table lists around 260,000 clones, about 89% of them singletons. The sequenced sample was peripheral blood. All receptors come from a woman aged 40 to 49 who had recovered from COVID-19.

The CDR3 region has the DNA TGTGCTAGTGCCCCGACTGGGACAGGGGGCGGGCAGCCCCAGCATTTT. Translated: CASAPTGTGGGQPQHF. V gene TRBV12-5 combines with J gene TRBJ1-5, with 12 positions matching TRBD1. Germline CDR1 LGHNT, CDR2 FRNRAP. CDR3 length equals 16 residues. V was clipped by 7 bases and J by 7 bases; unmatched bases: 11. The entire variable domain, with the rest obtained from reference TRBV12-5 and TRBJ1-5, is as follows: DARVTQTPRHKVTEMGQEVTMRCQPILGHNTVFWYRQTMMQGLELLAYFRNRAPLDDSGMPKDRFSAEMPDATLATLKIQPSEPRDSAVYFCASAPTGTGGGQPQHFGDGTRLSIL.

This chain connects TRBV4-3 to TRBJ2-3; 13 nucleotides line up with TRBD2. The V gene's germline CDR1 is LGHNA and CDR2 YSLEER. The trim removed 0 bases at V and 6 bases at J, leaving 9 bases unmatched. This CDR3 has 18 amino acids. CDR3 DNA: TGCGCCAGCAGCCAAGATCGGCCACTAGCGGGGGGGCCGGATACGCAGTATTTT. It specifies CASSQDRPLAGGPDTQYF.

J is TRBJ2-5 and V is TRBV30, with 13 positions matching TRBD2. Trimming at V came to 7 bases and at J to 4 bases, leaving 6 bases not matched to a gene. The CDR3 has 14 amino acids. Germline V gives CDR1 GTSNPN, CDR2 SVGIG (reference sequence). DNA of the CDR3: TGTGCCTTGGGGGGACTAGCGGGGTCAGAGACCCAGTACTTC. This gives the protein CALGGLAGSETQYF.

Comments on this clone: In the same sample, other DNA sequences code for this CDR3. The J gene is TRBJ1-5, the V gene TRBV7-2, with 12 bases matching TRBD1. V lost 2 bases to trimming and J lost 7 bases; unmatched junction nucleotides: 6. The CDR3 loop spans 16 amino acids. The germline V gene encodes CDR1 SGHTA and CDR2 FQGNSA. CDR3 sequence reads: CASSLTGTGGRQPQHF. The CDR3 DNA is TGTGCCAGCAGCTTAACCGGGACAGGGGGCCGGCAGCCCCAGCATTTT. The full variable domain, in which reference TRBV7-2 and TRBJ1-5 provide the parts outside the CDR3, is GAGVSQSPSNKVTEKGKDVELRCDPISGHTALYWYRQSLGQGLEFLIYFQGNSAPDKSGLPSDRFSAERTGGSVSTLTIQRTQQEDSAVYLCASSLTGTGGRQPQHFGDGTRLSIL.

The rearrangement uses TRBV6-5 and TRBJ2-7; TRBD1 might be the D (6 bases). Trimming left V 0 bases short and J 9 bases short, with 18 bases between. Germline CDR1 and CDR2: MNHEY and SVGAGI. The CDR3 runs to 15 residues. CDR3 loop: CASSYSLQGRNGQYF. The DNA for the CDR3 is TGTGCCAGCAGTTACTCGCTACAGGGAAGGAATGGGCAGTACTTC.

The chain combines TRBV6-5 with TRBJ2-3; TRBD2 is a possible D gene (6 bases). V was pared by 5 bases and J by 6 bases, with 12 bases between. This CDR3 comprises 13 residues. Looked up from germline, CDR1 is MNHEY and CDR2 is SVGAGI. The CDR3, as DNA: TGTGCCAGCAGTCCCCGGGGGATGGATACGCAGTATTTT. Its translation is CASSPRGMDTQYF.

The chain has TRBV12-3 or TRBV12-4 and TRBJ1-5, with 7 bases fitting TRBD1. The CDR3 sequence is 13 residues long. With V trimmed by 6 bases and J by 5 bases, 4 bases remained unmatched. The DNA of the CDR3 is TGTGCCAGCAGCCGAGGACAGGATCAGCCCCAGCATTTT. Protein product: CASSRGQDQPQHF.

The chain combines TRBV21-1 with TRBJ2-1; the DNA was not compared with TRBD1, the D call given in the table. TRBV21-1 has pseudogene status. This CDR3 has 14 amino acids. The CDR3 DNA reads as TGTGCCAGCAGCCCCCGGACAGGGTTCAATGAGCAGTTCTTC. Its translation: CASSPRTGFNEQFF.

The chain is built from TRBV19 and TRBJ1-6; tentative D call: TRBD1 (6 bases). CDR3 length: 15 residues. V shed 8 bases and J shed 4 bases, with 15 bases lying between them. In germline, CDR1 is LNHDA, CDR2 SQIVND (reference sequence). CDR3 DNA sequence: TGTGCCAGTGACTCAGGGGCTGGGTATAATTCACCCCTCCACTTT. Protein product: CASDSGAGYNSPLHF. Full variable domain (missing parts from reference TRBV19 and TRBJ1-6): DGGITQSPKYLFRKEGQNVTLSCEQNLNHDAMYWYRQDPGQGLRLIYYSQIVNDFQKGDIAEGYSVSREKKESFPLTVTSAQKNPTAFYLCASDSGAGYNSPLHFGNGTRLTVT.

The chain has TRBV5-4 and TRBJ2-3; 7 bases are a match to TRBD2. J lost 3 bases, V lost 4 bases, and 5 bases had no gene match. Germline CDR1 and CDR2: SGHNT and YYREEE (reference sequence). This CDR3 region has 14 residues. The CDR3: CASSSTSETDTQYF. The CDR3 region has the DNA TGTGCCAGCAGCAGTACTAGCGAGACAGATACGCAGTATTTT.

This chain uses TRBV29-1 with TRBJ2-5, with no clear D. Germline V gives CDR1 SQVTM, CDR2 ANQGSEA. V shed 7 bases and J shed 10 bases, with 7 bases lying between them. The CDR3 runs 8 residues. The CDR3 spells CSAGGQYF. The CDR3 DNA follows: TGCAGCGCCGGTGGCCAGTACTTC.

V usage is TRBV30 and J usage is TRBJ1-4; D remains ambiguous. This CDR3 has 12 amino acids. Deletions cut 4 bases from V and 7 bases from J, with 10 bases between. Germline V gene lookup returns CDR1 GTSNPN and CDR2 SVGIG (reference sequence). The CDR3 DNA sequence: TGTGCCTGGACGGCGGGAGCTGAAAAACTGTTTTTT. Its protein is CAWTAGAEKLFF. The whole variable domain, filled in from reference TRBV30 and TRBJ1-4, reads SQTIHQWPATLVQPVGSPLSLECTVEGTSNPNLYWYRQAAGRGLQLLFYSVGIGQISSEVPQNLSASRPQDRQFILSSKKLLLSDSGFYLCAWTAGAEKLFFGSGTQLSVL.

The rearrangement links TRBV7-9 to TRBJ1-1, with 7 bases matching TRBD1. Germline V lookup: CDR1 SEHNR, CDR2 FQNEAQ (reference sequence). The CDR3 has 15 residues. Trimming removed 4 bases from V and 3 bases from J; junction bases left unmatched: 8. The CDR3 DNA sequence: TGTGCCAGCAGCTCTACCCGGGGACAGTACACTGAAGCTTTCTTT. Protein product: CASSSTRGQYTEAFF.

In this sample, this clone turned up once. The chain is built from TRBV7-8 and TRBJ1-1, with D maybe TRBD1 (5 bases). The CDR3 spans 13 residues. The V and J ends lost 5 bases and 2 bases respectively, with 9 bases between them. CDR1 and CDR2 (germline): SGHVS, FQNEAQ. Here the CDR3 reads CASSMTENTEAFF. CDR3 coding DNA: TGTGCCAGCAGCATGACAGAAAACACTGAAGCTTTCTTT.

The chain uses TRBV6-5 and TRBJ2-5, with a possible D match to TRBD2 (5 bases). V lost 2 bases and J lost 7, with 11 bases in between. Germline CDR1 is MNHEY and CDR2 is SVGAGI. The CDR3 spans 13 residues. CDR3 coding DNA: TGTGCCAGCAGTTACGAGGGCGCGAGGACCCAGTACTTC. Protein: CASSYEGARTQYF.

The V and J genes are TRBV5-4 and TRBJ2-3, with TRBD1 matching over 8 bases. Trimming took 2 bases from V and 4 from J; bases not matched to a gene: 21. Germline CDR1 is SGHNT and CDR2 is YYREEE (reference sequence). This CDR3 region has 20 residues. As DNA, the CDR3 is TGTGCCAGCAGCTTTGGGGGCGGACAGGGAAGATCCAGTTTGGCAGATACGCAGTATTTT. Protein product: CASSFGGGQGRSSLADTQYF.

The rearrangement joins TRBV10-3 to TRBJ2-7; 15 bases map to TRBD2. This CDR3 spans 15 amino acids. Unmatched junction bases numbered 5, after V lost 4 bases and J lost 7 bases. The V gene's germline CDR1 is ENHRY and CDR2 SYGVKD. CDR3 in amino acids: CAISGTSGGEGEQYF. CDR3 nucleotide sequence: TGTGCCATCAGTGGGACTAGCGGGGGGGAGGGAGAGCAGTACTTC.

Written as DNA, the CDR3 is TGTGCCAGCAGCTACAGAACTAACTATGGCTACACCTTC. Protein sequence: CASSYRTNYGYTF. The chain links TRBV5-4 to TRBJ1-2; D remains unclear. CDR1 SGHNT and CDR2 YYREEE come from the germline V gene (reference sequence). This CDR3 contains 13 residues. V gave up 3 bases and J gave up 0 bases, with 6 bases separating them.

The CDR3 here is CATGRGRGVSEQYF. CDR3 nucleotides: TGTGCCACCGGCCGGGGACGGGGGGTCTCCGAGCAGTACTTC. The rearrangement links TRBV27 to TRBJ2-7; the match to TRBD2 covers 7 bases. The CDR3 spans 14 residues. V trimming: 10 bases; J trimming: 6 bases; junction bases outside the gene matches: 15. Germline V gives CDR1 MNHEY, CDR2 SMNVEV (reference sequence).

The rearrangement links TRBV6-5 to TRBJ1-1; D is uncertain. Per germline, CDR1 MNHEY and CDR2 SVGAGI. The V end was cut by 0 bases, the J end by 0 bases, with 11 bases between. This CDR3 region has 16 residues. For the CDR3, the DNA is TGTGCCAGCAGTTACTCAAGGGAGGGTATGAACACTGAAGCTTTCTTT. Protein sequence: CASSYSREGMNTEAFF.

The chain combines TRBV6-1 with TRBJ2-1; TRBD2 aligns across 11 bases. Germline CDR1 MNHNS, CDR2 SASEGT. The CDR3 is made up of 16 amino acids. The V and J ends lost 4 bases and 7 bases, in that order; junction bases with no gene match: 9. The CDR3 bases are TGTGCCAGCAGTGCCTTTGTAGCGGGGGGGCGGAATGAGCAGTTCTTC. Residues: CASSAFVAGGRNEQFF.

V usage is TRBV7-2 and J usage is TRBJ1-1; the D is unclear. The CDR3 loop spans 15 amino acids. With 1 base removed from V and 7 bases from J, the gap between germline ends came to 16 bases. CDR1 is SGHTA and CDR2 is FQGNSA in the germline V gene. CDR3 in DNA: TGTGCCAGCAGCTTAGGCGTCCTTACACCAGGTGAAGCTTTCTTT. Amino acids: CASSLGVLTPGEAFF.

The V call is TRBV11-2, the J call TRBJ1-1, with a possible D match to TRBD1 (6 bases). V was cut by 1 base and J by 11 bases, with 17 bases left in between. This CDR3 has 14 amino acids. The germline V gene encodes CDR1 SGHAT and CDR2 FQNNGV. The DNA of the CDR3 is TGTGCCAGCAGCTTAGCGGGGGGGCCGGGCTCGGCTTTCTTT. As protein: CASSLAGGPGSAFF. Combining the CDR3 with reference TRBV11-2 and TRBJ1-1 gives the whole variable domain EAGVAQSPRYKIIEKRQSVAFWCNPISGHATLYWYQQILGQGPKLLIQFQNNGVVDDSQLPKDRFSAERLKGVDSTLKIQPAKLEDSAVYLCASSLAGGPGSAFFGQGTRLTVV.

The rearrangement uses TRBV10-2 and TRBJ2-4; perhaps TRBD1 as D (6 bases). Trimming stripped 3 bases from V and 0 bases from J, with 12 bases between. The CDR3 spans 16 residues. Per germline, CDR1 WSHSY and CDR2 SAAADI. The CDR3 is CASSDWTEVAKNIQYF. The CDR3 nucleotides are TGCGCCAGCAGTGATTGGACAGAAGTAGCCAAAAACATTCAGTACTTC.

The rearrangement uses TRBV5-5 and TRBJ1-6; D is unresolved. Germline assignment: CDR1 SGHKS and CDR2 YYEKEE (reference sequence). With 4 bases removed from V and 0 bases from J, the gap between germline ends came to 14 bases. This CDR3 contains 17 residues. DNA for the CDR3: TGTGCCAGCAGCCTCCTAGCTGCGAGCTCCTATAATTCACCCCTCCACTTT. Its protein product is CASSLLAASSYNSPLHF.

This clone was counted a single time. The chain carries TRBV4-2 and TRBJ2-5; D gene unclear. This CDR3 is 13 amino acids long. From germline, CDR1 is LGHNA and CDR2 YNFKEQ. Trimming cost V 0 bases and J 5 bases, with 7 bases left between them. The CDR3 reads CASSQDHQETQYF. Written as DNA, the CDR3 is TGTGCCAGCAGCCAAGATCATCAGGAGACCCAGTACTTC.

DNA of the CDR3: TGTGCCAGCAGGCCATTCGGACAGTATGGCTACACCTTC. This sequence encodes CASRPFGQYGYTF. V gene TRBV28 combines with J gene TRBJ1-2; D perhaps matches TRBD1 (6 bases). V was trimmed by 6 bases and J by 5 bases, leaving 13 bases between them. Germline V lookup: CDR1 MDHEN, CDR2 SYDVKM. The CDR3 length is 13 residues.